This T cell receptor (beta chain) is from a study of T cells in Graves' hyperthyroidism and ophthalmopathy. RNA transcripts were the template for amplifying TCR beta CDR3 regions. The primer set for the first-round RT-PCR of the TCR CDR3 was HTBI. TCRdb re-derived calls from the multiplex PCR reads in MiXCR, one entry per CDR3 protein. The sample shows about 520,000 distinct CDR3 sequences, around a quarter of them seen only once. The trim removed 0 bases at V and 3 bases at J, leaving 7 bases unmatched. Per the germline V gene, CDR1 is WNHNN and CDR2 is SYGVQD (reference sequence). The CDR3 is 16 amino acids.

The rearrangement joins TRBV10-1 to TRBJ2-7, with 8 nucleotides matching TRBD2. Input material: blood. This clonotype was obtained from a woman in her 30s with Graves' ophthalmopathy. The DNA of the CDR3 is TGCGCCAGCAGTGAGTCCAGCGGGGGCCCCATCTACGAGCAGTACTTC. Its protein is CASSESSGGPIYEQYF.